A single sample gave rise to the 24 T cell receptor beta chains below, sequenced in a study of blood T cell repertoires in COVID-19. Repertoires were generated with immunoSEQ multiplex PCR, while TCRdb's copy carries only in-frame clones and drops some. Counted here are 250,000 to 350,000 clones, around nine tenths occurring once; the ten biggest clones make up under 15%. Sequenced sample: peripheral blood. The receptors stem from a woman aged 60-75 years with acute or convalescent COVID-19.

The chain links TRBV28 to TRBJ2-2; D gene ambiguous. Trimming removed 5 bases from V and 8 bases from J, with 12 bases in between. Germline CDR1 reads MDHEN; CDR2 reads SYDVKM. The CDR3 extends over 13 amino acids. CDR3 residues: CASSPALNGELFF. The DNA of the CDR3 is TGTGCCAGCAGTCCCGCCCTAAATGGGGAGCTGTTTTTT.

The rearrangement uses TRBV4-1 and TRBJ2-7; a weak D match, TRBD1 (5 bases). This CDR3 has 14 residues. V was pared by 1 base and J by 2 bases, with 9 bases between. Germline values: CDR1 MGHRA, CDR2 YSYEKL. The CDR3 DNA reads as TGCGCCAGCAGCCAAGCCGTCAGGGCCTACGAGCAGTACTTC. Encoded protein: CASSQAVRAYEQYF.

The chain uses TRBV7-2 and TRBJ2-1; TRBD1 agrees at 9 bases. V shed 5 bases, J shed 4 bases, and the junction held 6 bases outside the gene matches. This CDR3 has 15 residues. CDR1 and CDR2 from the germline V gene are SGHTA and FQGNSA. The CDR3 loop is CASSADRGEYNEQFF. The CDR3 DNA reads TGTGCCAGCAGCGCAGACAGGGGGGAGTACAATGAGCAGTTCTTC.

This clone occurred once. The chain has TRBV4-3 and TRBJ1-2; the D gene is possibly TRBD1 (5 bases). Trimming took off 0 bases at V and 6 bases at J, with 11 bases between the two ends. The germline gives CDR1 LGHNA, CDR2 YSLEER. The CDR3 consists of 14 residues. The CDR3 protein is CASSQDPQADGYTF. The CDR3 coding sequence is TGCGCCAGCAGCCAAGATCCACAGGCAGATGGCTACACCTTC.

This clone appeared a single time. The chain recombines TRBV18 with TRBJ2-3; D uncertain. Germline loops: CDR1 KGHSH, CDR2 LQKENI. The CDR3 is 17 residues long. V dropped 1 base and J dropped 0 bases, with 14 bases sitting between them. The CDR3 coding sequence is TGTGCCAGCTCACCACAGGAGCGCATGACTAGCACAGATACGCAGTATTTT. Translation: CASSPQERMTSTDTQYF.

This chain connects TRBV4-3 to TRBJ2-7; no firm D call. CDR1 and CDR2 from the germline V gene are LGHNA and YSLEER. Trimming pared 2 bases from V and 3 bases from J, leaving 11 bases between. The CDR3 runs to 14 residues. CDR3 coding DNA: TGCGCCAGCAGCCAATTAAGGAGCGACTACGAGCAGTACTTC. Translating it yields CASSQLRSDYEQYF.

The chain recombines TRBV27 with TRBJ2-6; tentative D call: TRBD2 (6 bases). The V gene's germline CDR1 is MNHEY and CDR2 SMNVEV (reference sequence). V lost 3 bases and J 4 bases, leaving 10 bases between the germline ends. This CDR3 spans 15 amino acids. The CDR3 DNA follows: TGTGCCAGCAGTTTGTCGGGGGTCGGGGCCAACGTCCTGACTTTC. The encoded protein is CASSLSGVGANVLTF.

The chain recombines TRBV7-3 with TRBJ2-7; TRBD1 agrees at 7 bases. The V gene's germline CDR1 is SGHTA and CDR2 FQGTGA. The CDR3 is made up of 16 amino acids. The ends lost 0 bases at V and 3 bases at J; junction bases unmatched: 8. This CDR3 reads CASSLTGGFPLYEQYF. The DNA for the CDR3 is TGTGCCAGCAGCTTAACAGGGGGCTTCCCCCTCTACGAGCAGTACTTC.

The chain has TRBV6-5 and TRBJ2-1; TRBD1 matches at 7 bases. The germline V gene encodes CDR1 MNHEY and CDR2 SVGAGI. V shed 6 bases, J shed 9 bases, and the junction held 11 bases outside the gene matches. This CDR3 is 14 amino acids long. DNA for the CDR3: TGTGCCAGCAGCCGGGACAGTCGGGACGGTGAGCAGTTCTTC. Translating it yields CASSRDSRDGEQFF.

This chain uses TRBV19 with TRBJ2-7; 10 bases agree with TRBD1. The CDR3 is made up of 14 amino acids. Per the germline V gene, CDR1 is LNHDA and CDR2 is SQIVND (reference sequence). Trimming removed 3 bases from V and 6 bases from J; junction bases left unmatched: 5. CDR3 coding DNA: TGTGCCAGTAGTATGAGACAGGGGGCCCGCGAGCAGTACTTC. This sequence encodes CASSMRQGAREQYF.

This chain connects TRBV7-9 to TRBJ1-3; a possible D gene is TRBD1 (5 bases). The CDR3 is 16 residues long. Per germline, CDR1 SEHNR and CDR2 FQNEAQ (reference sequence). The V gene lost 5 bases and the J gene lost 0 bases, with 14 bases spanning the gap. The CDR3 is CASSRPDSSSGNTIYF. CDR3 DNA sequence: TGTGCCAGCAGCCGGCCCGACAGCAGCTCTGGAAACACCATATATTTT.

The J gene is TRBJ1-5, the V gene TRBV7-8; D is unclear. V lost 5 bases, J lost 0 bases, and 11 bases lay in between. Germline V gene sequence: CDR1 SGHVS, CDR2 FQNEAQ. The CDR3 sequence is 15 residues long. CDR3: CASSSDGYSNQPQHF. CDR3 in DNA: TGTGCCAGCAGCAGCGACGGCTATAGCAATCAGCCCCAGCATTTT.

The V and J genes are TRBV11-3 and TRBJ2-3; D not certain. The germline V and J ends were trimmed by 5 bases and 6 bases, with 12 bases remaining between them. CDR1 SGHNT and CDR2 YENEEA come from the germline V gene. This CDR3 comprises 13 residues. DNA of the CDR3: TGTGCCAGCAGCCTGGCGTACGGGGATACGCAGTATTTT. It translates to CASSLAYGDTQYF.

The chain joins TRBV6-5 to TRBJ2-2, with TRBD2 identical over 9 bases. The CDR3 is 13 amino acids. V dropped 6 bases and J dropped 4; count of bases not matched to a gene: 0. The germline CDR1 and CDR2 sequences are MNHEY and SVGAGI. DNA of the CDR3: TGTGCCAGCAGGCGGGAGGGCACCGGGGAGCTGTTTTTT. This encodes CASRREGTGELFF.

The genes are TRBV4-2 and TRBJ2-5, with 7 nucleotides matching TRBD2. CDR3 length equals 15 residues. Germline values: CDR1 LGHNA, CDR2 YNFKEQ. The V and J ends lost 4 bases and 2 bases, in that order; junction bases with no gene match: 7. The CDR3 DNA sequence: TGTGCCAGCAGCCGCCAGCGGGGTTCGCAAGAGACCCAGTACTTC. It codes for CASSRQRGSQETQYF.

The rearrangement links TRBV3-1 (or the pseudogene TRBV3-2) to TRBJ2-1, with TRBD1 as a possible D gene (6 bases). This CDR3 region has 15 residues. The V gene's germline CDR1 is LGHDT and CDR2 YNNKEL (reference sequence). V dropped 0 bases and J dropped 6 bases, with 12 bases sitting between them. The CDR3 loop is CASSQENRVGNEQFF. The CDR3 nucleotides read TGTGCCAGCAGCCAAGAGAACAGGGTGGGCAATGAGCAGTTCTTC.

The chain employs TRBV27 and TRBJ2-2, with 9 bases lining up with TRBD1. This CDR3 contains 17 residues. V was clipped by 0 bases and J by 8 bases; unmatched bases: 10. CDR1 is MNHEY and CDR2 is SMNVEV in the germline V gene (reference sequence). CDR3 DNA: TGTGCCAGCAGTTTATCCGGCTGGACAGGGGTGGGGGGGGAGCTGTTTTTT. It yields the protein CASSLSGWTGVGGELFF.

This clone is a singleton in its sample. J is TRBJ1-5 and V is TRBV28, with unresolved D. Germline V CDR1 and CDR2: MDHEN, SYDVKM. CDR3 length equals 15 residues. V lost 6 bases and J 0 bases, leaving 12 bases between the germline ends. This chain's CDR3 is CASSTPRGSNQPQHF. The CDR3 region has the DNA TGTGCCAGCAGCACCCCCCGGGGTAGCAATCAGCCCCAGCATTTT.

CDR3 DNA: TGTGCCAGCAGTGAGGACTACAGGGGTGCGGGCTATGGCTACACCTTC. Protein: CASSEDYRGAGYGYTF. The rearrangement joins TRBV25-1 to TRBJ1-2; 7 bases match TRBD1. The CDR3 has 16 amino acids. Germline-derived CDR1 and CDR2 are MGHDK and SYGVNS. The junction had 11 bases not matched to a gene; V was cut back by 3 bases and J by 4 bases.

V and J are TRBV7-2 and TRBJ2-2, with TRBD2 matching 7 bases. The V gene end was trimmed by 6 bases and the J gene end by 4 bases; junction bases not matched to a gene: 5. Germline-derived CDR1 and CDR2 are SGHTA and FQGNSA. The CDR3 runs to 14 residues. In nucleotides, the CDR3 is TGTGCCAGCAGACCGCTAGCGGCCACCGGGGAGCTGTTTTTT. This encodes CASRPLAATGELFF.

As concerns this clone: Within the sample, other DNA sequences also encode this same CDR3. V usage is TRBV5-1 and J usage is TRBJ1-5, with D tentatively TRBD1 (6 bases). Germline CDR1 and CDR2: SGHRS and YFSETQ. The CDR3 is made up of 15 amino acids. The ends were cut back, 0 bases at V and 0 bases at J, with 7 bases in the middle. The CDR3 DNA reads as TGCGCCAGCAGCTTGGCAGGGGATAGCAATCAGCCCCAGCATTTT. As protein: CASSLAGDSNQPQHF.

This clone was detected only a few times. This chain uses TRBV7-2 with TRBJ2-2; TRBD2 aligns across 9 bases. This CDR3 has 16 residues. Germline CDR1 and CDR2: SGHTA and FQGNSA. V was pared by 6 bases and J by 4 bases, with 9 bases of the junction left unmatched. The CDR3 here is CASRQAGGTVTGELFF. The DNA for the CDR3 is TGTGCCAGCAGACAAGCGGGGGGCACCGTCACCGGGGAGCTGTTTTTT.

CDR3 DNA: TGTGCCAGCAGTTCCCAGACAGGGTCCTATGGCTACACCTTC. Translation gives CASSSQTGSYGYTF. The chain carries TRBV27 and TRBJ1-2; 7 positions agree with TRBD1. V lost 4 bases to trimming and J lost 4 bases; unmatched junction nucleotides: 6. Germline V gene lookup returns CDR1 MNHEY and CDR2 SMNVEV (reference sequence). This CDR3 region has 14 residues.

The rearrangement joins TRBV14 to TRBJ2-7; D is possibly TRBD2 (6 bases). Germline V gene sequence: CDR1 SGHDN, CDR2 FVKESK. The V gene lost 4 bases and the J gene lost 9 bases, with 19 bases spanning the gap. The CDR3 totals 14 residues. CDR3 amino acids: CASSPEAGGIGQYF. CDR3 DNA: TGTGCCAGCAGCCCCGAGGCCGGGGGTATTGGGCAGTACTTC.